The clone carrying this T cell receptor beta chain was recorded only once. The data originate from a study of blood T cell repertoires in COVID-19. Across the study: Specimens from acute and convalescent COVID-19 originated in the United States, Italy and Spain.

Libraries were prepared by immunoSEQ multiplex PCR; TCRdb keeps only in-frame clonotypes and omits some of them. The sample consists of tens of thousands of clones, 87% of them appearing once. This TCR was recovered from a man in his 60s with acute or convalescent COVID-19. The specimen was peripheral blood.

The CDR3 bases are TGTGCCAGCTCACCAGATACACAGTCTGGAAACACCATATATTTT. Protein product: CASSPDTQSGNTIYF. The V call is TRBV18, the J call TRBJ1-3; D uncertain. The V gene's germline CDR1 is KGHSH and CDR2 LQKENI. V was shortened by 2 bases and J by 1 base, with 9 bases between the two germline ends. The CDR3 loop spans 15 amino acids.